This is a list of T cell receptor beta chains from one sample in a study of T cell repertoires in cytomegalovirus infection. Antigens of these TCRs are unknown. A single record per CDR3 protein comes from TCRdb applying MiXCR to the reads. Of hundreds of thousands of distinct CDR3 sequences in the sample, roughly 28% were seen once. The sequencing here drew on cultured PBMCs, taken from culture after CMV antigen stimulation. The origin of the receptors is a human donor in good health (CMV status not recorded). Some clones in this sample may be carry-over from other donors' samples. Both conserved end residues are part of each CDR3. A D gene is named only where the DNA matches it firmly. The size of a clone is reported for some rows only, either as once, few or many, or as a class for expanded clones.

-	TRBV28	TRBJ2-1	-	CASSPNGSPSYNEQFF	TGTGCCAGCAGCCCCAACGGGAGCCCCTCCTACAATGAGCAGTTCTTC
TRBD1	TRBV6-5	TRBJ1-4	-	CASINRGWEKLFF	TGTGCCAGTATAAACAGGGGTTGGGAAAAACTGTTTTTT
-	TRBV19	TRBJ1-5	few	CASSMMGNVNQPQHF	TGTGCCAGTAGTATGATGGGTAACGTGAATCAGCCCCAGCATTTT
TRBD2	TRBV20-1	TRBJ2-7	-	CSANSGTSVSREQYF	TGCAGTGCTAATTCCGGGACTAGCGTCTCGAGGGAGCAGTACTTC
TRBD1	TRBV7-9	TRBJ1-2	-	CASTLPVGGGYGYTF	TGTGCCAGCACTCTCCCGGTAGGGGGCGGATATGGCTACACCTTC
TRBD2	TRBV6-1	TRBJ2-1	many	CASYGAGAYNEQFF	TGTGCCAGTTATGGGGCGGGGGCCTACAATGAGCAGTTCTTC
-	TRBV7-2	TRBJ2-7	many	CASSPGQSSYEQYF	TGTGCCAGCAGCCCGGGACAAAGCTCCTACGAGCAGTACTTC
TRBD1	TRBV6-5	TRBJ2-5	once	CASSRDRGEETQYF	TGTGCCAGCAGTCGGGACAGGGGGGAAGAGACCCAGTACTTC
-	TRBV9	TRBJ2-5	-	CASSVVAGGPQETQYF	TGTGCCAGCAGCGTAGTGGCAGGGGGGCCCCAAGAGACCCAGTACTTC
TRBD1	TRBV9	TRBJ1-2	few	CASSVGTGPNYGYTF	TGTGCCAGCAGCGTAGGGACAGGGCCTAACTATGGCTACACCTTC
-	TRBV11-2	TRBJ1-2	many	CASSHNYGYTF	TGTGCCAGCAGCCACAACTATGGCTACACCTTC
-	TRBV12-3/TRBV12-4	TRBJ1-1	-	CASSPPWPKVTEAFF	TGTGCCAGCAGTCCCCCGTGGCCGAAGGTCACTGAAGCTTTCTTT
-	TRBV9	TRBJ1-1	-	CASSVHMEGTEAFF	TGTGCCAGCAGCGTGCATATGGAGGGGACTGAAGCTTTCTTT
-	TRBV6-1	TRBJ2-3	-	CASSEAAQNTQYF	TGTGCCAGCAGTGAAGCTGCCCAGAATACGCAGTATTTT
-	TRBV4-2	TRBJ2-7	-	CASSQGPGEAYEQYF	TGTGCCAGCAGCCAAGGGCCGGGAGAAGCCTACGAGCAGTACTTC
TRBD1	TRBV16	TRBJ1-1	few	CASSQTGQGNTEAFF	TGTGCCAGCAGCCAAACGGGACAGGGGAACACTGAAGCTTTCTTT
TRBD1	TRBV7-8	TRBJ2-5	-	CASSLSRTGPETQYF	TGTGCCAGCAGCTTATCCAGGACAGGGCCCGAGACCCAGTACTTC
TRBD2	TRBV15	TRBJ2-1	-	CATSRDLLADEQFF	TGTGCCACCAGCAGAGACCTACTAGCGGATGAGCAGTTCTTC
-	TRBV2	TRBJ1-1	many	CASGVSSDAWDTEAFF	TGTGCCAGCGGGGTATCCTCGGACGCATGGGACACTGAAGCTTTCTTT
-	TRBV7-3	TRBJ2-7	-	CASRDGTLIYEQYF	TGTGCCAGCAGGGACGGGACTCTCATTTACGAGCAGTACTTC
TRBD2	TRBV6-5	TRBJ2-5	few	CASSGLTSVGETQYF	TGTGCCAGCAGTGGCCTGACTAGCGTCGGAGAGACCCAGTACTTC